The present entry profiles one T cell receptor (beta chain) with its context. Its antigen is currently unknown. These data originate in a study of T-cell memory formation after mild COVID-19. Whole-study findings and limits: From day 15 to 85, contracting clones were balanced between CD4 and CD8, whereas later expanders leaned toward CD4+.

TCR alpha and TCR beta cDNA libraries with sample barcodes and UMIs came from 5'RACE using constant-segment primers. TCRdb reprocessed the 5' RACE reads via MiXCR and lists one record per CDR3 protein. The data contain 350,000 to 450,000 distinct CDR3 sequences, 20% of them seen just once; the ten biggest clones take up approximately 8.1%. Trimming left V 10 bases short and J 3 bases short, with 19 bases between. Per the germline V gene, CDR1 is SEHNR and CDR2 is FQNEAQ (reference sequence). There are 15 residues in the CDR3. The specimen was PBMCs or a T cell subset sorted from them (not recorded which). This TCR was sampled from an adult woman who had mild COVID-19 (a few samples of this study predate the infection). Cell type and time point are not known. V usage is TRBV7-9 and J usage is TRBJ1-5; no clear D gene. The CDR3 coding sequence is TGTGCCACCACCAACTCAGGCCCGGCCAATCAGCCCCAGCATTTT. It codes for CATTNSGPANQPQHF. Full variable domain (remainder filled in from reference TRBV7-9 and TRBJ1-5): DTGVSQNPRHKITKRGQNVTFRCDPISEHNRLYWYRQTLGQGPEFLTYFQNEAQLEKSRLLSDRFSAERPKGSFSTLEIQRTEQGDSAMYLCATTNSGPANQPQHFGDGTRLSIL.